Listed here are 5 T cell receptor beta chains from one sample, sequenced in a study of T cells in Graves' hyperthyroidism and ophthalmopathy. The source material, RNA transcripts, was used to amplify TCR beta CDR3 regions. When the TCR CDR3 underwent first-round RT-PCR, the HTBI primer set was used. MiXCR was run by TCRdb on the multiplex PCR reads, yielding one entry per CDR3 protein. This sample has about 210,000 distinct CDR3 sequences, with approximately 17% found just once. Sequenced material: blood. These receptors came from a man aged 45 to 65 with Graves' hyperthyroidism.

The chain employs TRBV5-4 and TRBJ2-3, with 8 bases matching TRBD2. This CDR3 region has 15 residues. Germline CDR1 is SGHNT and CDR2 is YYREEE (reference sequence). The V gene end was trimmed by 2 bases and the J gene end by 0 bases; junction bases not matched to a gene: 2. The CDR3 loop is CASSFTSGSTDTQYF. The CDR3 region has the DNA TGTGCCAGCAGCTTCACTAGCGGCAGCACAGATACGCAGTATTTT.

The rearrangement links TRBV7-8 to TRBJ2-3; either TRBD1 or TRBD2 may fit D (6 bases each). This CDR3 is built from 16 residues. The V gene's germline CDR1 is SGHVS and CDR2 FQNEAQ. Trimming removed 2 bases from V and 4 bases from J, with 16 bases in between. CDR3 DNA sequence: TGTGCCAGCAGCTTATGGTCCGGGGGCGGCCCAGATACGCAGTATTTT. Protein product: CASSLWSGGGPDTQYF.

This clonotype was observed many times. The chain employs TRBV6-2 or TRBV6-3 and TRBJ2-1; D is unclear. With 8 bases removed from V and 5 bases from J, the gap between germline ends came to 13 bases. Germline V gene data show CDR1 as MNHEY and CDR2 as SVGEGT. This CDR3 has 13 amino acids. The CDR3 here is CASGNSPDNEQFF. The CDR3, as DNA: TGTGCCAGCGGAAACTCCCCCGACAATGAGCAGTTCTTC.

CDR3 protein: CASSPRSPGNEKLFF. The DNA for the CDR3 is TGCGCCAGCAGCCCCCGCAGCCCAGGTAATGAAAAACTGTTTTTT. This chain joins TRBV5-1 and TRBJ1-4; D remains unclear. Trimming stripped 4 bases from V and 4 bases from J, with 14 bases between. CDR1 and CDR2 (germline): SGHRS, YFSETQ. The CDR3 length is 15 residues.

In its sample, this clonotype was seen a few times. The CDR3 DNA reads as TGCAGCGTCGAGGGCACAGATACGCAGTATTTT. Amino acid sequence: CSVEGTDTQYF. V and J are TRBV29-1 and TRBJ2-3; D is uncertain. Germline V gene lookup returns CDR1 SQVTM and CDR2 ANQGSEA. The CDR3 has 11 amino acids. Trimming pared 6 bases from V and 1 base from J, leaving 5 bases between.